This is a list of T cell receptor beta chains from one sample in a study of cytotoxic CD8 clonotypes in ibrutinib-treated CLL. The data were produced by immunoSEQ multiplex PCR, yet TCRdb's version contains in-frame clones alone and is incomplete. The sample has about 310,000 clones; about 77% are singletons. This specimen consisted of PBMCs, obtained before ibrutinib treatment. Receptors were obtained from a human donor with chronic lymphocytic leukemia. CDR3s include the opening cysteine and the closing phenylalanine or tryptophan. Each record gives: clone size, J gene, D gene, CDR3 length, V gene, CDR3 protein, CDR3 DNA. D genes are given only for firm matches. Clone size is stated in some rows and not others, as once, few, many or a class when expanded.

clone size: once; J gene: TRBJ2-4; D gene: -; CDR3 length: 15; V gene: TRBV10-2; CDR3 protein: CASSETRLAKNIQYF; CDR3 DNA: TGCGCCAGCAGTGAGACGCGGCTAGCCAAAAACATTCAGTACTTC
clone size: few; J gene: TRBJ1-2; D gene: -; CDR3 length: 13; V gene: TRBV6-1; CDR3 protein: CASSDGFNYGYTF; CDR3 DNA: TGTGCCAGCAGTGACGGGTTTAACTATGGCTACACCTTC
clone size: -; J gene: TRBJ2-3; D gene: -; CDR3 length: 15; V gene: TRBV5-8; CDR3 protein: CASSLWQLPGDTQYF; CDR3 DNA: TGTGCCAGCAGCTTGTGGCAGTTACCAGGGGATACGCAGTATTTT
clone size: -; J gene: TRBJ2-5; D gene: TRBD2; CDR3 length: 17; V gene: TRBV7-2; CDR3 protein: CASSLLSVSGSAETQYF; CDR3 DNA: TGTGCCAGCAGCTTGTTATCCGTTAGCGGGAGTGCAGAGACCCAGTACTTC
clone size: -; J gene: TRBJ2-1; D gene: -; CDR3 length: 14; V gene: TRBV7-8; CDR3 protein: CASSFRRIGNEQFF; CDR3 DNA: TGTGCCAGCAGCTTCCGTCGAATCGGCAATGAGCAGTTCTTC
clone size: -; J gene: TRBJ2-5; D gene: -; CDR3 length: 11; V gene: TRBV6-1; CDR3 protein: CASSPTGTQYF; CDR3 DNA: TGTGCCAGCAGCCCAACCGGGACCCAGTACTTC
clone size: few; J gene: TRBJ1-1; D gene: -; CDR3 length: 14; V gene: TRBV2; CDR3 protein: CASSESGVWSEAFF; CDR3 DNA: TGTGCCAGCAGTGAGTCAGGGGTATGGTCTGAAGCTTTCTTT
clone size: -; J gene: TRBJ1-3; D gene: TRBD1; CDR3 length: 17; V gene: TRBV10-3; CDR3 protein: CAISESGQGDSGNTIYF; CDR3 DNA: TGTGCCATCAGTGAGTCGGGACAGGGGGACTCTGGAAACACCATATATTTT
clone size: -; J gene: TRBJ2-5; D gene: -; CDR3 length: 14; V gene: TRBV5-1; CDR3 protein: CASSLEGVGETQYF; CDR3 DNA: TGCGCCAGCAGCTTGGAAGGGGTTGGAGAGACCCAGTACTTC
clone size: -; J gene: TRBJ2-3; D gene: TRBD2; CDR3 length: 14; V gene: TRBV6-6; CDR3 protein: CASSYRGLVDTQYF; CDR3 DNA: TGTGCCAGCAGTTACCGGGGACTAGTAGATACGCAGTATTTT
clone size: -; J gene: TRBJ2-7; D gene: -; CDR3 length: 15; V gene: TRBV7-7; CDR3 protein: CASSLEGTGGSEQYF; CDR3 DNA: TGTGCTAGCAGCTTAGAAGGCACAGGAGGGTCCGAGCAGTACTTC
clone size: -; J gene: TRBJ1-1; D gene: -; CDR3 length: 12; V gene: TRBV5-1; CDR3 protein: CASGLVNTEAFF; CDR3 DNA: TGCGCCAGCGGGTTGGTGAACACTGAAGCTTTCTTT
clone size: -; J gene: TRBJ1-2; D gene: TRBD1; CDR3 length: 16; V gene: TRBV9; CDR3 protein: CASSPRMGQGDYGYTF; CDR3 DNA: TGTGCCAGCAGCCCACGAATGGGACAGGGTGACTATGGCTACACCTTC
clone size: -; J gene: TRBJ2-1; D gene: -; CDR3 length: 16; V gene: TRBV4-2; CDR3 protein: CASSHQTDPDYNEQFF; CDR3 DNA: TGTGCCAGCAGCCACCAAACAGATCCAGATTACAATGAGCAGTTCTTC
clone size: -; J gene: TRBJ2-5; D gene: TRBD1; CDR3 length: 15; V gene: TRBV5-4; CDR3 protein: CASSYLTGGLETQYF; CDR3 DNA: TGTGCCAGCAGCTACCTGACAGGGGGCTTAGAGACCCAGTACTTC
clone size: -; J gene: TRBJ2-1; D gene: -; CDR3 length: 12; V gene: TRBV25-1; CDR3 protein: CASSVRNLRQFF; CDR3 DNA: TGTGCCAGCAGTGTCAGGAATCTGCGGCAGTTCTTC
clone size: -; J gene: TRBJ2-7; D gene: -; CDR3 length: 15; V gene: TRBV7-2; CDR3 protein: CASSLGLMTSYEQYF; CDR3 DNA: TGTGCCAGCAGCTTAGGGCTTATGACCTCCTACGAGCAGTACTTC
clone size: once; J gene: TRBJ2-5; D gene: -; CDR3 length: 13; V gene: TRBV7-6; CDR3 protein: CASSPTGAQTQYF; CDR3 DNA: TGTGCCAGCAGCCCGACCGGGGCCCAGACCCAGTACTTC
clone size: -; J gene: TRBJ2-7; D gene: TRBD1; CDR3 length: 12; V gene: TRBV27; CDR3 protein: CATRTGGYEQYF; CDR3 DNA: TGTGCCACCCGGACAGGAGGCTACGAGCAGTACTTC
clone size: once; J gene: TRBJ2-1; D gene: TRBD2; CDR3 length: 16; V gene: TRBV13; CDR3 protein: CASSPPGGGTYNEQFF; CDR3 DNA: TGTGCCAGCAGCCCCCCGGGGGGGGGAACTTACAATGAGCAGTTCTTC
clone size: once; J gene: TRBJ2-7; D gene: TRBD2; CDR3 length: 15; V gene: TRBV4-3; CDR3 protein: CASSQVLAGVYEQYF; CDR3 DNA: TGCGCCAGCAGCCAGGTACTAGCGGGAGTGTACGAGCAGTACTTC